This T cell receptor (beta chain) originates from a study of shared clonotypes between healthy human individuals. Samples underwent the assay at deep level. Sequencing was performed with immunoSEQ multiplex PCR; in TCRdb, only in-frame clones are kept and a portion is missing. The top ten hold about 0.13% of the sample, which has around 2.3 million clones, approximately 96% seen once. Germline V gene lookup returns CDR1 LNHNV and CDR2 YYDKDF (reference sequence). The CDR3 extends over 15 amino acids. Trimming removed 1 base at V and 4 bases at J, with 13 bases between. Material for sequencing was naive CD4+ T cells sorted from blood. Subset: CD45RA+ positively selected. The sequence came from a man younger than 35 in good health. The rearrangement joins TRBV15 to TRBJ1-2; D might be TRBD1 (5 bases). CDR3 in amino acids: CATSRGEGPAYGYTF. DNA of the CDR3: TGTGCCACCAGCAGAGGGGAGGGGCCGGCCTATGGCTACACCTTC.